These 26 T cell receptor beta chains came from one sample sequenced in a study of cytomegalovirus exposure and HLA in healthy donors. The PCR ran on 60 Vbeta and 13 Jbeta primers. Some clones are missing from TCRdb's copy, which holds only in-frame ones; the method was immunoSEQ multiplex PCR. This repertoire shows roughly 180,000 clones, 84% found once; its top ten account for around 0.26%. Sequencing input: PBMCs. The receptor source for this set is a boy younger than 18 in good health and CMV-seronegative.

The V call is TRBV5-5, the J call TRBJ2-5; tentatively, D is TRBD1 (6 bases). The CDR3 extends over 14 amino acids. V dropped 5 bases and J dropped 4 bases, with 15 bases sitting between them. Germline CDR1 and CDR2: SGHKS and YYEKEE (reference sequence). CDR3 sequence (DNA): TGTGCCAGCAGTTATGGGGGCCTTCTAGAGACCCAGTACTTC. It is translated as CASSYGGLLETQYF.

This clone has only a few counts. The rearrangement joins TRBV7-3 to TRBJ2-1; no firm D call. From germline, CDR1 is SGHTA and CDR2 FQGTGA. The CDR3 has 15 amino acids. With 2 bases removed from V and 0 bases from J, the gap between germline ends came to 8 bases. In DNA, the CDR3 is TGTGCCAGCAGCTTATTCCCGAGCTCCTACAATGAGCAGTTCTTC. Protein: CASSLFPSSYNEQFF.

The chain recombines TRBV5-1 with TRBJ1-1; D remains ambiguous. Germline CDR1 SGHRS, CDR2 YFSETQ. Trimming left V 6 bases short and J 4 bases short, with 16 bases between. The CDR3 totals 14 residues. In DNA, the CDR3 is TGCGCCAGCACGGTGGGGAAGGCGGGCACTGAAGCTTTCTTT. Amino acids: CASTVGKAGTEAFF.

This chain joins TRBV7-6 and TRBJ1-2; TRBD1 agrees at 7 bases. The junction had 3 bases not matched to a gene; V was cut back by 5 bases and J by 0 bases. Germline V CDR1 and CDR2: SGHVS, FNYEAQ. The CDR3 has 14 residues. CDR3 region: CASSAGQPNYGYTF. DNA for the CDR3: TGTGCCAGCAGCGCGGGACAGCCTAACTATGGCTACACCTTC.

The chain joins TRBV11-2 to TRBJ2-6, with D perhaps matching TRBD1 (5 bases). The V gene lost 2 bases and the J gene lost 0 bases, with 14 bases spanning the gap. The CDR3 loop spans 18 amino acids. The germline CDR1 and CDR2 sequences are SGHAT and FQNNGV. In nucleotides, the CDR3 is TGTGCCAGCAGCTTACGCGACAGCCGCAACTCTGGGGCCAACGTCCTGACTTTC. Its translation: CASSLRDSRNSGANVLTF.

The rearrangement joins TRBV7-3 to TRBJ2-5, with 9 bases aligning to TRBD1. The CDR3 extends over 16 amino acids. Trimming cost V 5 bases and J 7 bases; bases outside gene matches: 14. Germline V lookup: CDR1 SGHTA, CDR2 FQGTGA. As DNA, the CDR3 is TGTGCCAGCAGCCCAATGACAGGGGGTTCAATAAGGACCCAGTACTTC. As protein: CASSPMTGGSIRTQYF.

This sequence joins TRBV4-1 and TRBJ2-2; 11 bases fit TRBD2. This CDR3 is 17 amino acids long. Unmatched junction bases numbered 7, after V lost 3 bases and J lost 4 bases. Germline CDR1 and CDR2: MGHRA and YSYEKL. The CDR3 sequence is CASSQVTSGIPTGELFF. Here the CDR3 DNA reads TGCGCCAGCAGCCAGGTGACTAGCGGGATCCCCACCGGGGAGCTGTTTTTT.

The chain has TRBV30 and TRBJ2-3; TRBD1 matches at 9 bases. The CDR3 runs 16 residues. Unmatched junction bases numbered 9, after V lost 0 bases and J lost 5 bases. Germline CDR1 reads GTSNPN; CDR2 reads SVGIG (reference sequence). For the CDR3, the DNA is TGTGCCTGGAGTGTACGACAGGGGGGGTTAAGAGATACGCAGTATTTT. This codes for CAWSVRQGGLRDTQYF.

This chain joins TRBV7-2 and TRBJ1-6, with 7 nucleotides matching TRBD1. Germline V gene data show CDR1 as SGHTA and CDR2 as FQGNSA. CDR3 length: 14 amino acids. J was trimmed by 6 bases and V by 3 bases; bases with no gene match: 2. CDR3 amino acids: CASSFPGGNSPLHF. In DNA form, the CDR3 reads TGTGCCAGCAGCTTCCCAGGGGGTAATTCACCCCTCCACTTT.

The chain combines TRBV6-4 with TRBJ2-1, with 8 nucleotides matching TRBD2. After removal of 3 bases from V and 6 bases from J, the junction contained 1 base not matched to a gene. The length of the CDR3 is 13 residues. Germline-derived CDR1 and CDR2 are MRHNA and SNTAGT. The DNA of the CDR3 is TGTGCCAGCAGTGAGGGGACTAGCAATGAGCAGTTCTTC. It specifies CASSEGTSNEQFF.

The chain carries TRBV5-1 and TRBJ2-7; the match to TRBD1 covers 7 bases. The junction had 13 bases not matched to a gene; V was cut back by 4 bases and J by 0 bases. The CDR3 covers 17 residues. Germline V gene lookup returns CDR1 SGHRS and CDR2 YFSETQ. CDR3 amino acids: CASSVDRVSFSSYEQYF. In DNA form, the CDR3 reads TGCGCCAGCAGCGTAGACAGGGTGAGCTTTTCCTCCTACGAGCAGTACTTC.

This clone appeared a few times. The rearrangement joins TRBV7-8 to TRBJ2-3; D gene uncertain. Deletions cut 7 bases from V and 1 base from J, with 15 bases between. Germline CDR1 is SGHVS and CDR2 is FQNEAQ. The length of the CDR3 is 15 residues. The CDR3 DNA is TGTGCCAGCAAAGTCGCCCGGGTTGGCACAGATACGCAGTATTTT. This translates into CASKVARVGTDTQYF.

This clone occurred a few times. The J gene is TRBJ1-6, the V gene TRBV4-3, with D tentatively TRBD1 (6 bases). The CDR3 has 16 amino acids. Germline-derived CDR1 and CDR2 are LGHNA and YSLEER. Trimming removed 4 bases at V and 10 bases at J, with 20 bases between. The CDR3 loop is CASSRGGAGYRSPLHF. DNA of the CDR3: TGCGCCAGCAGCCGAGGGGGGGCAGGGTACCGATCACCCCTCCACTTT.

This clone was recorded only once. The V gene is TRBV6-1, the J gene TRBJ1-5; D is undetermined. CDR3 length: 14 amino acids. Deletions cut 0 bases from V and 7 bases from J, with 10 bases between. Germline assignment: CDR1 MNHNS and CDR2 SASEGT. The CDR3: CASSEALGNQPQHF. Written as DNA, the CDR3 is TGTGCCAGCAGTGAAGCTCTCGGTAACCAGCCCCAGCATTTT.

The chain links TRBV11-1 to TRBJ1-1; unclear D gene. The germline CDR1 and CDR2 sequences are SGHAT and FQDESV (reference sequence). The ends were cut back, 5 bases at V and 7 bases at J, with 17 bases in the middle. The CDR3 is 14 amino acids. The CDR3 region is CASSPNLGRVEAFF. DNA for the CDR3: TGTGCCAGCAGCCCTAACCTCGGGAGAGTTGAAGCTTTCTTT.

The chain has TRBV2 and TRBJ2-2; the match to TRBD2 covers 12 bases. Per germline, CDR1 SNHLY and CDR2 FYNNEI. The CDR3 extends over 14 amino acids. Trimming removed 8 bases from V and 3 bases from J; junction bases left unmatched: 1. Here the CDR3 reads CASSSGGDTGELFF. CDR3 DNA sequence: TGTGCCAGCTCTAGCGGGGGGGACACCGGGGAGCTGTTTTTT.

The V call is TRBV5-1, the J call TRBJ1-5, with 7 bases matching TRBD1. Germline V lookup: CDR1 SGHRS, CDR2 YFSETQ. This CDR3 contains 17 residues. Trimming cost V 4 bases and J 2 bases; bases outside gene matches: 12. CDR3 DNA sequence: TGCGCCAGCAGCCGGGGGCCTAGACAGGGAGGCAATCAGCCCCAGCATTTT. Translating it yields CASSRGPRQGGNQPQHF.

The J gene is TRBJ1-2, the V gene TRBV9, with D perhaps matching TRBD1 (6 bases). Between the trimmed V and J ends, which lost 2 bases and 7 bases, there was a span of 27 bases. Germline loops: CDR1 SGDLS, CDR2 YYNGEE. This CDR3 has 18 amino acids. The CDR3 sequence: CASSVSILSAQGRGGYTF. Written as DNA, the CDR3 is TGTGCCAGCAGCGTTTCTATCTTGTCTGCCCAGGGGAGAGGTGGCTACACCTTC.

This chain connects TRBV28 to TRBJ1-6; 12 positions match TRBD1. V lost 5 bases and J lost 6; bases outside the gene matches: 8. The CDR3 is 17 amino acids. The V gene's germline CDR1 is MDHEN and CDR2 SYDVKM. This CDR3 is CASSKGTGGPSNSPLHF. CDR3 DNA sequence: TGTGCCAGCAGTAAGGGGACAGGGGGCCCCTCTAATTCACCCCTCCACTTT.

The V call is TRBV25-1, the J call TRBJ2-7; D is possibly TRBD1 (5 bases). Trimming cost V 4 bases and J 0 bases, with 16 bases left between them. The CDR3 covers 16 residues. Germline CDR1 is MGHDK and CDR2 is SYGVNS. CDR3 bases: TGTGCCAGCAGTGCAAGGAGTACAGGCCTCTCCTACGAGCAGTACTTC. This encodes CASSARSTGLSYEQYF.

The chain employs TRBV30 and TRBJ1-2, with a weak D call TRBD1 (5 bases). The CDR3 length is 15 residues. The germline V and J ends were trimmed by 0 bases and 8 bases, with 19 bases remaining between them. The germline V gene has CDR1 GTSNPN and CDR2 SVGIG (reference sequence). The CDR3 coding sequence is TGTGCCTGGAGTGTAGCGCAGGGCCCGGGGGGGGGCTACACCTTC. Amino acid sequence: CAWSVAQGPGGGYTF.

The chain couples TRBV28 to TRBJ2-7; D possibly corresponds to TRBD1 (6 bases). Trimming shortened V by 6 bases and J by 0 bases, and 9 bases separated the two germline ends. From germline, CDR1 is MDHEN and CDR2 SYDVKM. The CDR3 runs 13 residues. The CDR3 spells CASRRQASYEQYF. As DNA, the CDR3 is TGTGCCAGCAGGCGACAGGCCTCCTACGAGCAGTACTTC.

The rearrangement uses TRBV9 and TRBJ2-3; 12 bases map to TRBD2. Germline trimming cut 3 bases from V and 1 base from J; bases unmatched to any gene: 3. The CDR3 contains 16 residues. The germline CDR1 and CDR2 sequences are SGDLS and YYNGEE. The CDR3 coding sequence is TGTGCCAGCAGCGCCCGGACTAGCGGGGGCACAGATACGCAGTATTTT. It yields the protein CASSARTSGGTDTQYF. Using reference TRBV9 and TRBJ2-3 for the parts outside the CDR3, the full variable domain is DSGVTQTPKHLITATGQRVTLRCSPRSGDLSVYWYQQSLDQGLQFLIQYYNGEERAKGNILERFSAQQFPDLHSELNLSSLELGDSALYFCASSARTSGGTDTQYFGPGTRLTVL.

This chain joins TRBV6-1 and TRBJ2-2, with a weak D call TRBD1 (6 bases). Germline V gene sequence: CDR1 MNHNS, CDR2 SASEGT. The CDR3 spans 15 residues. Trimming removed 4 bases from V and 6 bases from J, with 15 bases in between. The CDR3 DNA reads as TGTGCCAGCAGTGCGCTGACAGGAACATCCGGGGAGCTGTTTTTT. Its translation is CASSALTGTSGELFF.

This clone was observed a handful of times. The chain couples TRBV29-1 to TRBJ1-1; a weak D match, TRBD1 (6 bases). V lost 4 bases to trimming and J lost 3 bases, with 12 bases between them. Germline V gives CDR1 SQVTM, CDR2 ANQGSEA. CDR3 length: 13 amino acids. This CDR3 reads CSVGRGGYTEAFF. In DNA, the CDR3 is TGCAGCGTTGGACGGGGGGGCTACACTGAAGCTTTCTTT. Looking up the rest from reference TRBV29-1 and TRBJ1-1 gives the full variable domain: SAVISQKPSRDICQRGTSLTIQCQVDSQVTMMFWYRQQPGQSLTLIATANQGSEATYESGFVIDKFPISRPNLTFSTLTVSNMSPEDSSIYLCSVGRGGYTEAFFGQGTRLTVV.

The chain is built from TRBV30 and TRBJ1-5; no firm D call. Germline lookup yields CDR1 GTSNPN and CDR2 SVGIG (reference sequence). The V and J ends lost 2 bases and 4 bases respectively, with 6 bases between them. The length of the CDR3 is 12 residues. The DNA for the CDR3 is TGTGCCTGGAGTACGGTGAATCAGCCCCAGCATTTT. It is translated as CAWSTVNQPQHF.